This is a list of T cell receptor beta chains from one sample in a study of cytomegalovirus exposure and HLA in healthy donors. Clones were sequenced by immunoSEQ multiplex PCR, and TCRdb holds only the in-frame ones, with some missing. The sample gives 100,000 to 150,000 clones, 70% to 80% of which show up once; approximately 2.9% is in the top ten. Sequencing was performed on PBMCs. These receptors all stem from a human donor in good health. Each CDR3 is given with its conserved first and last residue. Each record gives: D gene, J gene, V gene, clone size, CDR3 protein, CDR3 DNA. D genes are given only for firm matches. Clone size is given for some rows only: seen once, a few or many times, or a class if the clone is expanded.

-,TRBJ2-1,TRBV11-2,few,CASSLDGVRGEQFF,TGTGCCAGCAGCTTAGATGGGGTTCGGGGTGAGCAGTTCTTC
-,TRBJ2-1,TRBV11-2,-,CASSLGPNQGNEQFF,TGTGCCAGCAGCCTTGGGCCTAACCAGGGCAATGAGCAGTTCTTC
-,TRBJ2-7,TRBV27,-,CASSTDPYEQYF,TGTGCCAGCAGCACAGACCCGTACGAGCAGTACTTC
-,TRBJ1-2,TRBV19,few,CASSMSGVQYYGYTF,TGTGCCAGTAGTATGTCAGGGGTGCAGTACTATGGCTACACCTTC
-,TRBJ2-3,TRBV6-6,-,CASSADRDTQYF,TGTGCCAGCAGCGCCGACAGAGATACGCAGTATTTT
TRBD1,TRBJ1-6,TRBV25-1,-,CAIRTGGSSPLHF,TGTGCCATACGAACAGGGGGGAGTTCACCCCTCCACTTT
TRBD1,TRBJ2-7,TRBV11-2,once,CASSQMDRMDEQYF,TGTGCCAGCAGCCAGATGGACAGGATGGACGAGCAGTACTTC
-,TRBJ1-2,TRBV2,once,CASTAGVLYGYTF,TGTGCCAGCACGGCAGGCGTTCTCTATGGCTACACCTTC
-,TRBJ2-6,TRBV28,few,CASKEGGLGGANVLTF,TGTGCCAGCAAGGAGGGAGGACTGGGTGGGGCCAACGTCCTGACTTTC
TRBD2,TRBJ2-1,TRBV5-1,-,CASSLARDTSGSYNEQFF,TGCGCCAGCAGCTTGGCCCGAGATACTAGCGGCTCCTACAATGAGCAGTTCTTC
TRBD2,TRBJ2-1,TRBV5-4,-,CASTLGTSGVRNEQFF,TGTGCCAGTACCCTGGGGACTAGCGGGGTGAGGAATGAGCAGTTCTTC
TRBD2,TRBJ2-1,TRBV28,once,CASSPRRAGGGNNEQFF,TGTGCCAGCAGTCCCCGGCGGGCGGGAGGTGGAAACAATGAGCAGTTCTTC
TRBD2,TRBJ2-1,TRBV6-5,-,CASSPGAASGYEQFF,TGTGCCAGCAGTCCCGGTGCGGCTAGCGGCTATGAGCAGTTCTTC
-,TRBJ1-5,TRBV7-2,-,CASSLTGVNSNQPQHF,TGTGCCAGCAGCCTGACAGGTGTTAATAGCAATCAGCCCCAGCATTTT
-,TRBJ2-5,TRBV14,-,CASSPTYYPQETQYF,TGTGCCAGCAGCCCCACTTACTATCCCCAAGAGACCCAGTACTTC
-,TRBJ1-2,TRBV28,-,CASLPAGVPDYGYTF,TGTGCCAGCCTCCCGGCAGGGGTCCCGGACTATGGCTACACCTTC
TRBD1,TRBJ1-2,TRBV5-8,once,CASSHRRGFFLGYTF,TGTGCCAGCAGTCATCGCAGGGGGTTTTTTCTTGGCTACACCTTC
-,TRBJ1-5,TRBV5-5,-,CASSPNVGVPNQPQHF,TGTGCCAGCAGCCCCAACGTCGGGGTACCTAATCAGCCCCAGCATTTT
-,TRBJ1-2,TRBV30,-,CAWRAGATDGYTF,TGTGCCTGGAGGGCAGGGGCGACTGATGGCTACACCTTC
-,TRBJ2-2,TRBV11-3,-,CASSFGGRTGELFF,TGTGCCAGCAGCTTTGGTGGTCGGACCGGGGAGCTGTTTTTT
-,TRBJ2-5,TRBV5-1,-,CASRASRARETQYF,TGCGCCAGCAGGGCGTCCAGGGCCCGAGAGACCCAGTACTTC
-,TRBJ2-3,TRBV18,-,CASSRLGTDTQYF,TGTGCCAGCTCACGCTTAGGCACAGATACGCAGTATTTT
-,TRBJ1-2,TRBV6-5,-,CASSIQPLGGYTF,TGTGCCAGCAGCATACAGCCGTTAGGTGGCTACACCTTC
-,TRBJ2-1,TRBV19,-,CASSINGAPLQEQFF,TGTGCCAGTAGTATTAACGGTGCCCCCCTACAGGAGCAGTTCTTC
-,TRBJ1-4,TRBV11-3,few,CASSPRRFGATTTNEKLFF,TGTGCCAGCAGCCCCCGTCGTTTTGGAGCCACCACAACTAATGAAAAACTGTTTTTT
TRBD1,TRBJ1-4,TRBV5-1,-,CASSSGTGGEKLFF,TGCGCCAGCAGCTCCGGGACAGGGGGTGAAAAACTGTTTTTT
TRBD2,TRBJ2-7,TRBV4-1,-,CTSSQERRGLGSYEQYF,TGCACCAGCAGCCAAGAACGAAGGGGACTAGGGTCCTACGAGCAGTACTTC
-,TRBJ1-4,TRBV28,-,CASTTGGEKLFF,TGTGCCAGCACTACAGGCGGTGAAAAACTGTTTTTT
-,TRBJ2-7,TRBV2,-,CASSVAGLQQYF,TGTGCCAGCAGTGTCGCAGGGCTTCAGCAGTACTTC
TRBD2,TRBJ2-3,TRBV7-8,-,CASSLGLAGGPDTQYF,TGTGCCAGCAGCTTAGGGCTGGCGGGGGGGCCGGATACGCAGTATTTT
-,TRBJ2-7,TRBV7-2,once,CASSPQWAEQYF,TGTGCCAGCAGCCCTCAGTGGGCCGAGCAGTACTTC
-,TRBJ2-1,TRBV7-3,-,CASSVTGAYNEQFF,TGTGCCAGCAGCGTAACCGGGGCCTACAATGAGCAGTTCTTC
TRBD1,TRBJ1-2,TRBV9,once,CASSFGNRRGRGNYGYTF,TGTGCCAGCAGCTTCGGAAACCGCAGGGGGCGAGGAAACTATGGCTACACCTTC
TRBD1,TRBJ1-2,TRBV29-1,-,CSVRLVRQGAVHGYTF,TGCAGCGTTAGGCTGGTACGACAGGGGGCGGTTCATGGCTACACCTTC
-,TRBJ1-1,TRBV23-1,-,CASSQSTAKREATNTEAFF,TGCGCCAGCAGTCAATCAACAGCGAAAAGGGAGGCGACGAACACTGAAGCTTTCTTT
TRBD1,TRBJ2-5,TRBV7-9,-,CSSSLPRQDRDMGETQYF,TGTTCCAGCAGCTTACCCCGCCAGGACAGGGATATGGGAGAGACCCAGTACTTC
TRBD2,TRBJ2-1,TRBV7-2,few,CASTKPLAGRYNEQFF,TGTGCCAGCACTAAGCCACTAGCGGGAAGGTACAATGAGCAGTTCTTC
-,TRBJ1-1,TRBV28,-,CASSLQPGNTEAFF,TGTGCCAGCAGTTTACAGCCAGGGAACACTGAAGCTTTCTTT
-,TRBJ1-1,TRBV6-1,-,CASRETGSTEAFF,TGTGCCAGCAGGGAAACAGGGAGCACTGAAGCTTTCTTT
TRBD1,TRBJ2-7,TRBV19,-,CASSIGQGAYEQYF,TGTGCCAGTAGTATAGGACAGGGGGCCTACGAGCAGTACTTC
-,TRBJ1-1,TRBV7-3,-,CASSSGPNWGEDTEAFF,TGTGCCAGCAGCTCCGGACCGAACTGGGGGGAAGACACTGAAGCTTTCTTT
TRBD2,TRBJ2-5,TRBV5-8,-,CASKGLAGVQETQYF,TGTGCCAGCAAGGGACTAGCGGGAGTTCAAGAGACCCAGTACTTC
-,TRBJ2-5,TRBV27,-,CASSSGAVQETQYF,TGTGCCAGCTCAAGTGGGGCCGTTCAAGAGACCCAGTACTTC
TRBD2,TRBJ2-5,TRBV15,-,CATSREKGLAGGRYQETQYF,TGTGCCACCAGCAGGGAAAAGGGACTAGCGGGGGGGCGGTACCAAGAGACCCAGTACTTC
-,TRBJ2-5,TRBV28,-,CASSLFTEETQYF,TGTGCCAGCAGTTTATTCACTGAAGAGACCCAGTACTTC
-,TRBJ2-1,TRBV6-1,-,CASSDVRGFTGNEQFF,TGTGCCAGCAGTGACGTGCGGGGTTTTACGGGCAATGAGCAGTTCTTC
TRBD2,TRBJ2-7,TRBV7-9,-,CASSPSGRAIQGQYF,TGTGCCAGCAGCCCAAGCGGGAGGGCCATTCAAGGGCAGTACTTC
TRBD2,TRBJ2-1,TRBV2,-,CASSKTSGRALNEQFF,TGTGCCAGCAGTAAAACTAGCGGGAGGGCATTAAATGAGCAGTTCTTC
TRBD2,TRBJ2-7,TRBV28,-,CASSLTGGSSYEQYF,TGTGCCAGCAGTTTAACGGGAGGAAGCTCCTACGAGCAGTACTTC
TRBD2,TRBJ2-7,TRBV4-2,once,CASSQLRTSTYEQYF,TGTGCCAGCAGCCAACTGCGGACTAGCACCTACGAGCAGTACTTC
-,TRBJ2-1,TRBV19,-,CASTSVFNEQFF,TGTGCCAGTACATCGGTCTTCAATGAGCAGTTCTTC
TRBD2,TRBJ2-7,TRBV18,-,CASSPFGEGQYF,TGTGCCAGCTCACCGTTTGGGGAGGGGCAGTACTTC
-,TRBJ2-1,TRBV7-3,-,CASSLTVGPSNEQFF,TGTGCCAGCAGCTTAACGGTTGGCCCTAGCAATGAGCAGTTCTTC
-,TRBJ1-1,TRBV5-1,once,CASSLETQMNTEAFF,TGCGCCAGCAGCCTGGAGACTCAGATGAACACTGAAGCTTTCTTT
TRBD2,TRBJ2-3,TRBV5-3,once,CARRVTSGVTDTQYF,TGTGCCAGAAGGGTGACTAGCGGGGTGACAGATACGCAGTATTTT
TRBD1,TRBJ2-2,TRBV11-2,-,CASSLVLGQGASGELFF,TGTGCCAGCAGCTTAGTTCTCGGACAGGGGGCATCCGGGGAGCTGTTTTTT
TRBD1,TRBJ1-5,TRBV6-5,-,CASSSMGQGARQPQHF,TGTGCCAGCAGTTCCATGGGACAGGGGGCGCGTCAGCCCCAGCATTTT
-,TRBJ2-2,TRBV6-5,-,CASSPSKNTGELFF,TGTGCCAGCAGCCCAAGCAAGAACACCGGGGAGCTGTTTTTT
TRBD1,TRBJ2-2,TRBV7-7,-,CASSQRQGGAGELFF,TGTGCTAGCAGCCAGAGACAGGGGGGGGCCGGGGAGCTGTTTTTT
TRBD2,TRBJ2-1,TRBV4-2,-,CASSLASGGAYNEQFF,TGTGCCAGCAGCCTTGCCTCGGGGGGGGCCTACAATGAGCAGTTCTTC